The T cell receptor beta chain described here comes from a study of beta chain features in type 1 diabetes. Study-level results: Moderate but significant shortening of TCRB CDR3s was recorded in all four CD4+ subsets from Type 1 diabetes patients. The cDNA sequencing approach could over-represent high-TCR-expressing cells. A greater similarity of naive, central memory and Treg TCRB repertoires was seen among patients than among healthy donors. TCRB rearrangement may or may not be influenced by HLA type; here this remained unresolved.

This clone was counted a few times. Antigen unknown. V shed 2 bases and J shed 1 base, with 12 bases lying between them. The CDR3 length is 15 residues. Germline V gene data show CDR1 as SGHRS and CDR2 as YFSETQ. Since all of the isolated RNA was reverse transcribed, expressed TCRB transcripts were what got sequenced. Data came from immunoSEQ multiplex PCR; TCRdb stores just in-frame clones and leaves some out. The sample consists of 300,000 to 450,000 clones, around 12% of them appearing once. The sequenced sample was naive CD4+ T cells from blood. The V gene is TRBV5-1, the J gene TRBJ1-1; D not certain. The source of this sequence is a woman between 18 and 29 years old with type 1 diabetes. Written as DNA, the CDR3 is TGCGCCAGCAGCTTCGCCGGAGTGGGGAACACTGAAGCTTTCTTT. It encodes CASSFAGVGNTEAFF.